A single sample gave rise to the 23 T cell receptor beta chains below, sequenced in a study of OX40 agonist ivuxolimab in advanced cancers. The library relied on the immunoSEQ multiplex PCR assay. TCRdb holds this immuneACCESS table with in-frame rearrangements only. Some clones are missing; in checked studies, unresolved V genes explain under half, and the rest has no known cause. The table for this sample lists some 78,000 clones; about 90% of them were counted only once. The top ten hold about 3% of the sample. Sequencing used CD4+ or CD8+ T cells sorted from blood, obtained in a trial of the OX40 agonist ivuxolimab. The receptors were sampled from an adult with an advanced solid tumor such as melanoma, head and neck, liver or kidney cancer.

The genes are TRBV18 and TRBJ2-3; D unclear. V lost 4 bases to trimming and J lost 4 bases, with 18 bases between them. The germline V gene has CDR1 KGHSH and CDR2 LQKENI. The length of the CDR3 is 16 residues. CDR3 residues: CASSQTLGSTADTQYF. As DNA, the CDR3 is TGTGCCAGCTCACAGACGTTGGGATCAACGGCAGATACGCAGTATTTT.

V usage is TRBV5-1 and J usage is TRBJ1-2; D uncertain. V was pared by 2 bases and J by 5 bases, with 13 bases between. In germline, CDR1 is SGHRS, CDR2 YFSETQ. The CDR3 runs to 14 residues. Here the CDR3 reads CASSFGEEGYGYTF. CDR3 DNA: TGCGCCAGCAGCTTCGGGGAAGAGGGTTATGGCTACACCTTC.

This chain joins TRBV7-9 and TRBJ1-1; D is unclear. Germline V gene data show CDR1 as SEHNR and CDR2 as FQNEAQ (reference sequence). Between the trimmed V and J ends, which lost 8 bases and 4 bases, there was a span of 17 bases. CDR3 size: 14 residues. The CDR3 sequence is CASWVGPSSTEAFF. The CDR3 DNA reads TGTGCCAGCTGGGTGGGCCCGTCCAGCACTGAAGCTTTCTTT.

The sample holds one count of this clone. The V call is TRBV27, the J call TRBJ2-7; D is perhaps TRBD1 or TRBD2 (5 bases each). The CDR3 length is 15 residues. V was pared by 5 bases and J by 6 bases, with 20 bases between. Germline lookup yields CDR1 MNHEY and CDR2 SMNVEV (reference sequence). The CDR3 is CASSLLGAEGLEQYF. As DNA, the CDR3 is TGTGCCAGCAGTCTGCTCGGGGCCGAGGGTCTCGAGCAGTACTTC.

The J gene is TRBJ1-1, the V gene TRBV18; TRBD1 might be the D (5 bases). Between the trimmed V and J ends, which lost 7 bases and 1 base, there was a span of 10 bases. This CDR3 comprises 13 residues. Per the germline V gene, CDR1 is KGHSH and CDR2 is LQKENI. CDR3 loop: CASFRGENTEAFF. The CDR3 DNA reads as TGTGCCAGCTTCCGAGGGGAGAACACTGAAGCTTTCTTT.

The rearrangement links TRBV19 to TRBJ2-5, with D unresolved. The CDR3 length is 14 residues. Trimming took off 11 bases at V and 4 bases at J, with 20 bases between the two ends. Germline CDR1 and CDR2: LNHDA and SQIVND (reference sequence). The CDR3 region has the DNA TGTGCCCCAGTAGACTTGAACCTCGTAGAGACCCAGTACTTC. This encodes CAPVDLNLVETQYF.

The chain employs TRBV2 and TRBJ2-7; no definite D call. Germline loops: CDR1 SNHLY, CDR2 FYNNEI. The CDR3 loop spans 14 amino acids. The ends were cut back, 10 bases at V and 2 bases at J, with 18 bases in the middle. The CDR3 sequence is CAILSGSPPYEQYF. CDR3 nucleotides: TGTGCCATCCTTTCTGGAAGTCCTCCCTACGAGCAGTACTTC.

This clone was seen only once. The CDR3 loop is CASNWEGNYGYTF. As DNA, the CDR3 is TGTGCCAGCAACTGGGAGGGGAACTATGGCTACACCTTC. The chain combines TRBV28 with TRBJ1-2; tentatively, D is TRBD1 (5 bases). CDR1 and CDR2 (germline): MDHEN, SYDVKM. V lost 7 bases, J lost 2 bases, and 11 bases lay in between. The CDR3 consists of 13 residues.

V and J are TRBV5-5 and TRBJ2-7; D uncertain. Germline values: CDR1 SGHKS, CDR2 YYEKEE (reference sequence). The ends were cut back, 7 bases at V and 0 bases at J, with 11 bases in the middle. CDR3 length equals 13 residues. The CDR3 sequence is CASLPDPSYEQYF. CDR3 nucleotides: TGTGCCAGCTTACCCGACCCCTCCTACGAGCAGTACTTC. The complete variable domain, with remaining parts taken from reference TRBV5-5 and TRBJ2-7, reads DAGVTQSPTHLIKTRGQQVTLRCSPISGHKSVSWYQQVLGQGPQFIFQYYEKEERGRGNFPDRFSARQFPNYSSELNVNALLLGDSALYLCASLPDPSYEQYFGPGTRLTVT.

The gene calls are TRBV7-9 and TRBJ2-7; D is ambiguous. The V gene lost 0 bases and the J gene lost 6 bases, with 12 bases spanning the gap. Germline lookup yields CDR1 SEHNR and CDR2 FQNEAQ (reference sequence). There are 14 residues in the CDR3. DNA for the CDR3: TGTGCCAGCAGCTTAGCAGGAAATCGGGTCGAGCAGTACTTC. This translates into CASSLAGNRVEQYF.

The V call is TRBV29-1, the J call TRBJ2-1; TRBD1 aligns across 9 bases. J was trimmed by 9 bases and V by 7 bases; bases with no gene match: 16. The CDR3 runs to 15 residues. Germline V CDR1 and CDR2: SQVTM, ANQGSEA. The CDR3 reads CSGARGDRVSGEQFF. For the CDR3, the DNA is TGCAGCGGCGCGAGGGGGGACAGGGTGTCGGGTGAGCAGTTCTTC.

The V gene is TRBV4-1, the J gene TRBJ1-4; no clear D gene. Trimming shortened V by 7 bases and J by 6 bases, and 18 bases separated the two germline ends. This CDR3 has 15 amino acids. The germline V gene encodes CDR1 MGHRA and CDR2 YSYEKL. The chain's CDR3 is CASTPRHSWDEKLFF. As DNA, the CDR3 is TGCGCCAGCACCCCCCGGCACTCCTGGGATGAAAAACTGTTTTTT.

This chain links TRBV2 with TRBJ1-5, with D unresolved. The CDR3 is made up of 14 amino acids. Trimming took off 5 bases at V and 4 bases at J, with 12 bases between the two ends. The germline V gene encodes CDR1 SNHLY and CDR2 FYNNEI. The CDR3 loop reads CASSIRASNQPQHF. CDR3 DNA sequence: TGTGCCAGCAGTATTCGGGCCTCAAATCAGCCCCAGCATTTT.

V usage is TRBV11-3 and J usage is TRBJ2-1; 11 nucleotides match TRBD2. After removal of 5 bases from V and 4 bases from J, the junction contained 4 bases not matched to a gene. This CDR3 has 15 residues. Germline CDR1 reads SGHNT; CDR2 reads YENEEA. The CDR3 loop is CASSTRTSGYNEQFF. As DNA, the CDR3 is TGTGCCAGCAGCACCCGGACTAGCGGGTACAATGAGCAGTTCTTC.

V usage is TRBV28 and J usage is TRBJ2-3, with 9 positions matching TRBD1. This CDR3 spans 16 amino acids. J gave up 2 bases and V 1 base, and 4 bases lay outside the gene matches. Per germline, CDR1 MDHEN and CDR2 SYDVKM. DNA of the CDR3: TGTGCCAGCAGTTTATCCGGGACAGGGTTCACAGATACGCAGTATTTT. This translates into CASSLSGTGFTDTQYF. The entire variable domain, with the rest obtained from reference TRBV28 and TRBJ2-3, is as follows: DVKVTQSSRYLVKRTGEKVFLECVQDMDHENMFWYRQDPGLGLRLIYFSYDVKMKEKGDIPEGYSVSREKKERFSLILESASTNQTSMYLCASSLSGTGFTDTQYFGPGTRLTVL.

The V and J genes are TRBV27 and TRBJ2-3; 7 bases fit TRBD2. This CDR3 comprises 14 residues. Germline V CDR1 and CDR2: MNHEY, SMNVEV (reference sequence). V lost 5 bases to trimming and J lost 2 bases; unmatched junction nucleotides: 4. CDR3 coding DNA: TGTGCCAGCAGTCAACGGGACTACACAGATACGCAGTATTTT. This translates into CASSQRDYTDTQYF.

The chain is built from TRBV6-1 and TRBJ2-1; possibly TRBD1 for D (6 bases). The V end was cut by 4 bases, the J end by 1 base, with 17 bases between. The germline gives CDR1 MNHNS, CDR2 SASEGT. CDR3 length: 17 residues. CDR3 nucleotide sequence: TGTGCCAGCAGTGGTCAAACAGGGATTCGGTCCTACAATGAGCAGTTCTTC. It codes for CASSGQTGIRSYNEQFF.

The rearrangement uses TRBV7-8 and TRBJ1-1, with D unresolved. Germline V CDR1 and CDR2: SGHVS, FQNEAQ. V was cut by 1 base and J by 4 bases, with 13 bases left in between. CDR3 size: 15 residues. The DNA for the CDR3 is TGTGCCAGCAGCTTAGGGTGGGCCCGGGGCACTGAAGCTTTCTTT. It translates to CASSLGWARGTEAFF.

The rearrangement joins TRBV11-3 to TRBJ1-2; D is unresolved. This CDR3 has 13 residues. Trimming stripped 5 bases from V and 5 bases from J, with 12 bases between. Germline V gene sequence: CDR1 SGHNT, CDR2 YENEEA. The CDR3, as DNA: TGTGCCAGCAGCAGCGGGTTCCGTTATGGCTACACCTTC. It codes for CASSSGFRYGYTF.

The CDR3 region is CASSLDPLKETQYF. CDR3 coding DNA: TGTGCCAGCAGCCTGGACCCACTGAAAGAGACCCAGTACTTC. The chain combines TRBV5-5 with TRBJ2-5; D unresolved. V lost 4 bases to trimming and J lost 3 bases, with 13 bases between them. This CDR3 has 14 residues. Germline-derived CDR1 and CDR2 are SGHKS and YYEKEE (reference sequence).

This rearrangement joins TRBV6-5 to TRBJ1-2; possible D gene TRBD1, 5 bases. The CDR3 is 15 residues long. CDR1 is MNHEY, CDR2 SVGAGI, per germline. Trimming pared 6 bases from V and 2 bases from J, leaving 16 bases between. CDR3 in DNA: TGTGCCAGCAGACGAACCGGGGACGGGAACTATGGCTACACCTTC. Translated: CASRRTGDGNYGYTF.

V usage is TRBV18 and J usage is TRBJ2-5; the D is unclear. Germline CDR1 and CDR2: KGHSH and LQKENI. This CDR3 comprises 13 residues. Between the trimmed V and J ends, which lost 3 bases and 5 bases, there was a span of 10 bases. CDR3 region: CASSPGFPETQYF. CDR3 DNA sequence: TGTGCCAGCTCACCTGGGTTTCCCGAGACCCAGTACTTC.

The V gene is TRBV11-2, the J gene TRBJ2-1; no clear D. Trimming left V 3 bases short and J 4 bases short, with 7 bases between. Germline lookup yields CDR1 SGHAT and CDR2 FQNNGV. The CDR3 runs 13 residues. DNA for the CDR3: TGTGCCAGCAGCTTTCAACTTTACAATGAGCAGTTCTTC. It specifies CASSFQLYNEQFF.